This TCR beta chain was sequenced in a study of identical twins. Findings and limits, study-wide: Out-of-frame beta sequences exhibited a weaker degree of excess twin sharing.

With respect to this clonotype: Its specificity is unknown.

TCRdb re-called the 5' RACE reads through MiXCR, storing one row per CDR3 protein. In the table there are hundreds of thousands of distinct CDR3 sequences, about 24% of which are singletons. V dropped 7 bases and J dropped 1 base, with 12 bases sitting between them. The CDR3 extends over 14 amino acids. Per germline, CDR1 ENHRY and CDR2 SYGVKD. Another study also made use of these data, one on T cells expressing NK-cell markers. From that report: In a group of 5 to 7 donors, dominant NKG2C+ clonotypes represented roughly 1.0-7.0% of CD8+ T cells.

Sequencing was carried out using CD4+ T cells sorted from blood. The chain uses TRBV10-3 and TRBJ2-3, with D perhaps matching TRBD2 (6 bases). This TCR was sampled from a woman aged 18 to 35 in good health. This chain's CDR3 is CAIKGTGGTDTQYF. The CDR3 bases are TGTGCCATCAAAGGCACGGGGGGCACAGATACGCAGTATTTT.